This TCR beta chain was profiled in a study of T cell changes during pregnancy in multiple sclerosis. The CDR3 extends over 16 amino acids. J lost 4 bases, V lost 5 bases, and 10 bases had no gene match. Germline loops: CDR1 SGHNT, CDR2 YENEEA. Clones were sequenced by immunoSEQ multiplex PCR, and TCRdb holds only the in-frame ones, with some missing. The profile shows under 50,000 clones, 92% of them singletons. The sequencing here drew on CD4+ T cells from peripheral blood mononuclear cells, taken in the second trimester of pregnancy. The V call is TRBV11-3, the J call TRBJ2-3; TRBD1 agrees at 9 bases. This clonotype was obtained from a female donor in good health, enrolled as a control in a pregnancy study. The CDR3 loop is CASSLGTGTYADTQYF. CDR3 nucleotides: TGTGCCAGCAGCCTAGGGACAGGGACTTACGCAGATACGCAGTATTTT.